These 12 T cell receptor beta chains originate from one sample sequenced in a study of blood T cells in healthy people across ages. Alongside a J-beta primer mix, a sample-barcoded 5' primer served in a second PCR lasting roughly 7 to 11 cycles. One entry per CDR3 protein results from TCRdb running MiXCR on the 5' RACE reads. The top ten hold about 4% of the sample, which has about 1.5 million distinct CDR3 sequences, roughly 43% seen once. Sequencing input: blood. The receptors shown here come from a woman aged 18-29 years in good health.

This clonotype was seen a few times. The V call is TRBV7-9, the J call TRBJ1-4; maybe TRBD1 (6 bases). Trimming shortened V by 4 bases and J by 8 bases, and 17 bases separated the two germline ends. This CDR3 contains 15 residues. CDR1 SEHNR and CDR2 FQNEAQ come from the germline V gene (reference sequence). The DNA for the CDR3 is TGTGCCAGCAGCTCTCCCGGGCAGGGGAAAGAAAAACTGTTTTTT. It is translated as CASSSPGQGKEKLFF.

Many counts were recorded for this clonotype. The chain has TRBV5-6 and TRBJ1-6; TRBD1 might be the D (5 bases). Germline V gives CDR1 SGHDT, CDR2 YYEEEE. V lost 3 bases and J 8 bases, leaving 12 bases between the germline ends. The CDR3 sequence is 14 residues long. The CDR3 sequence is CASSWGTVHSPLHF. The CDR3 DNA reads TGTGCCAGCAGCTGGGGGACTGTCCATTCACCCCTCCACTTT.

V and J are TRBV6-2 or TRBV6-3 and TRBJ2-3; D unresolved. CDR1 MNHEY and CDR2 SVGEGT come from the germline V gene. The length of the CDR3 is 15 residues. Trimming removed 6 bases from V and 2 bases from J, with 15 bases in between. The CDR3 nucleotides read TGTGCCAGCAGCAAATTTGATGCGTACACAGATACGCAGTATTTT. This gives the protein CASSKFDAYTDTQYF.

In its sample, this clonotype was seen a few times. This chain joins TRBV24-1 and TRBJ2-1; perhaps TRBD1 as D (5 bases). The ends were cut back, 5 bases at V and 10 bases at J, with 17 bases in the middle. This CDR3 has 14 residues. Germline values: CDR1 KGHDR, CDR2 SFDVKD. Written as DNA, the CDR3 is TGTGCCACCAGTGCAGGGCCCAGTCAGGAAGAGCAGTTCTTC. Protein product: CATSAGPSQEEQFF.

V and J are TRBV4-1 and TRBJ2-3, with D maybe TRBD2 (6 bases). The germline V and J ends were trimmed by 0 bases and 0 bases, with 10 bases remaining between them. CDR1 MGHRA and CDR2 YSYEKL come from the germline V gene. The CDR3 sequence is 16 residues long. DNA of the CDR3: TGCGCCAGCAGCCAAGATGAGGGACTGAGCACAGATACGCAGTATTTT. Its protein product is CASSQDEGLSTDTQYF.

The table lists this clonotype with a few counts. This chain links TRBV6-5 with TRBJ1-5, with 8 nucleotides matching TRBD1. Trimming at V came to 4 bases and at J to 7 bases, leaving 12 bases not matched to a gene. Germline V gene data show CDR1 as MNHEY and CDR2 as SVGAGI. CDR3 length equals 16 residues. The CDR3 is CASSSTSGGARQPQHF. The CDR3 DNA is TGTGCCAGCAGTTCTACATCAGGGGGCGCGAGGCAGCCCCAGCATTTT.

The gene calls are TRBV29-1 and TRBJ2-5; 10 nucleotides align to TRBD2. The V gene end was trimmed by 2 bases and the J gene end by 4 bases; junction bases not matched to a gene: 4. This CDR3 comprises 14 residues. Germline V gives CDR1 SQVTM, CDR2 ANQGSEA. CDR3: CSVESIAGGETQYF. CDR3 DNA: TGCAGCGTTGAATCGATAGCGGGAGGAGAGACCCAGTACTTC.

This clonotype has just a few counts. V usage is TRBV20-1 and J usage is TRBJ2-3; 8 positions match TRBD2. Trimming removed 5 bases from V and 4 bases from J; junction bases left unmatched: 11. The CDR3 runs 15 residues. CDR1 is DFQATT and CDR2 is SNEGSKA in the germline V gene (reference sequence). The CDR3 DNA sequence: TGCAGTGCTGCCATTAGCGGGATCAGATCAGATACGCAGTATTTT. It yields the protein CSAAISGIRSDTQYF.

This clonotype was detected only a few times. The rearrangement links TRBV20-1 to TRBJ2-3; 7 bases map to TRBD2. Trimming at V came to 3 bases and at J to 0 bases, leaving 6 bases not matched to a gene. Germline V gene lookup returns CDR1 DFQATT and CDR2 SNEGSKA (reference sequence). This CDR3 has 15 amino acids. The CDR3 sequence is CSARKGGTSTDTQYF. The CDR3 region has the DNA TGCAGTGCTAGGAAGGGAGGGACCAGCACAGATACGCAGTATTTT.

Many counts were recorded for this clonotype. A clone one base away is much larger, so this may be a read error. Here the CDR3 reads CASSGGLAPGEQFF. The CDR3, as DNA: TGCGCCAGCAGCGGGGGACTAGCTCCGGGTGAGCAGTTCTTC. J is TRBJ2-1 and V is TRBV5-1; 9 bases agree with TRBD2. CDR3 size: 14 residues. In germline, CDR1 is SGHRS, CDR2 YFSETQ. The J segment lost 9 bases and the V segment lost 4 bases, leaving 8 bases of the junction unmatched. The whole variable domain, remainder taken from reference TRBV5-1 and TRBJ2-1, is KAGVTQTPRYLIKTRGQQVTLSCSPISGHRSVSWYQQTPGQGLQFLFEYFSETQRNKGNFPGRFSGRQFSNSRSEMNVSTLELGDSALYLCASSGGLAPGEQFFGPGTRLTVL.

The chain uses TRBV24-1 and TRBJ2-3; a weak D match, TRBD2 (7 bases). Trimming shortened V by 5 bases and J by 3 bases, and 17 bases separated the two germline ends. CDR1 KGHDR and CDR2 SFDVKD come from the germline V gene. There are 16 residues in the CDR3. CDR3 amino acids: CATSAKVGGTTDTQYF. The CDR3 DNA sequence: TGTGCCACCAGTGCCAAAGTCGGGGGGACAACAGATACGCAGTATTTT.

J is TRBJ2-1 and V is TRBV6-2 or TRBV6-3; weak D call: TRBD2 (5 bases). The CDR3 has 16 amino acids. The germline V gene has CDR1 MNHEY and CDR2 SVGEGT. The ends were cut back, 0 bases at V and 2 bases at J, with 11 bases in the middle. In DNA, the CDR3 is TGTGCCAGCAGTTACTCGACTACGTATCCCTACAATGAGCAGTTCTTC. It yields the protein CASSYSTTYPYNEQFF.